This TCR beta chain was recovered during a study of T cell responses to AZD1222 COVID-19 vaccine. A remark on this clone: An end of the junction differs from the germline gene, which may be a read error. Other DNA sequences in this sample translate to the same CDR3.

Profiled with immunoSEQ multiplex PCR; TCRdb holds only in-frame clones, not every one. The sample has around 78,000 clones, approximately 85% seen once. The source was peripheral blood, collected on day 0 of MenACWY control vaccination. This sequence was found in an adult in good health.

The CDR3 coding sequence is TGTGCCAGTAGGATTAAGAGCATTTCCACCGGGGAGTTGTTTTTT. It encodes CASRIKSISTGELFF. This chain connects TRBV19 to TRBJ2-2; tentatively, D is TRBD2 (5 bases). Germline V gene lookup returns CDR1 LNHDA and CDR2 SQIVND (reference sequence). CDR3 size: 15 residues.